These 21 T cell receptor beta chains were all obtained from the same sample, sequenced in a study of CD8 T cells in ankylosing spondylitis. TCRdb re-derived calls from the 5' RACE reads in MiXCR, one entry per CDR3 protein. The sample has some 180,000 distinct CDR3 sequences; about 20% are singletons. Sequencing used blood, either unsorted or a sorted T cell fraction (not recorded which). The receptors were gathered from a male donor under 30 with ankylosing spondylitis or in good health (not recorded which).

The rearrangement joins TRBV11-3 to TRBJ2-2; 9 bases align to TRBD1. The germline gives CDR1 SGHNT, CDR2 YENEEA. The V segment lost 7 bases and the J segment 2 bases; nucleotides outside the gene matches: 2. The CDR3 contains 14 residues. The CDR3 region has the DNA TGTGCCAGCACGGGACAGGGAAACACCGGGGAGCTGTTTTTT. Translating gives CASTGQGNTGELFF.

At least ten counts were recorded for this clonotype. This chain uses TRBV15 with TRBJ2-3, with TRBD2 as a possible D gene (6 bases). CDR1 and CDR2 from the germline V gene are LNHNV and YYDKDF (reference sequence). V lost 1 base, J lost 3 bases, and 32 bases lay in between. The CDR3 is 22 residues long. The CDR3 loop is CATSRGDWAPSPLVGGTDTQYF. The CDR3 bases are TGTGCCACCAGCAGAGGCGACTGGGCACCTTCCCCACTAGTGGGAGGAACAGATACGCAGTATTTT.

The V gene is TRBV20-1, the J gene TRBJ2-1; D possibly corresponds to TRBD2 (5 bases). Germline lookup yields CDR1 DFQATT and CDR2 SNEGSKA (reference sequence). V was shortened by 0 bases and J by 2 bases, with 14 bases between the two germline ends. This CDR3 has 16 amino acids. CDR3 nucleotides: TGCAGTGCTAGAGATCTAGAGACTATCACCTACAATGAGCAGTTCTTC. Amino acid sequence: CSARDLETITYNEQFF.

At least ten counts were recorded for this clonotype. The rearrangement links TRBV15 to TRBJ2-4, with D unresolved. The V end lost 4 bases, the J end lost 0 bases, and 4 bases lay between the germline ends. The CDR3 extends over 13 amino acids. Germline V gene sequence: CDR1 LNHNV, CDR2 YYDKDF (reference sequence). CDR3 protein: CATSTEAKNIQYF. CDR3 nucleotide sequence: TGTGCCACCAGCACTGAAGCCAAAAACATTCAGTACTTC.

This clonotype was seen many times. The chain couples TRBV27 to TRBJ1-1; D perhaps matches TRBD1 (5 bases). Trimming shortened V by 0 bases and J by 1 base, and 9 bases separated the two germline ends. CDR1 and CDR2 (germline): MNHEY, SMNVEV (reference sequence). The CDR3 contains 15 residues. CDR3 amino acids: CASSLSQGANTEAFF. As DNA, the CDR3 is TGTGCCAGCAGTTTATCCCAGGGCGCGAACACTGAAGCTTTCTTT.

This clonotype was picked up a small number of times. The genes are TRBV4-3 and TRBJ2-2; 9 bases are a match to TRBD2. CDR1 LGHNA and CDR2 YSLEER come from the germline V gene. The CDR3 has 17 amino acids. V shed 0 bases, J shed 7 bases, and the junction held 9 bases outside the gene matches. CDR3 nucleotide sequence: TGCGCCAGCAGCCAAGATCCTGCGGGAGGGTCTCACGGGGAGCTGTTTTTT. This translates into CASSQDPAGGSHGELFF.

This clonotype was counted at least ten times. This chain connects TRBV11-2 to TRBJ2-3; 11 nucleotides agree with TRBD2. CDR1 is SGHAT and CDR2 is FQNNGV in the germline V gene. V dropped 1 base and J dropped 2; count of bases not matched to a gene: 2. This CDR3 is 16 amino acids long. The CDR3: CASSLVAGGTTDTQYF. Here the CDR3 DNA reads TGTGCCAGCAGCTTAGTAGCGGGAGGGACCACAGATACGCAGTATTTT. Looking up the rest from reference TRBV11-2 and TRBJ2-3 gives the full variable domain: EAGVAQSPRYKIIEKRQSVAFWCNPISGHATLYWYQQILGQGPKLLIQFQNNGVVDDSQLPKDRFSAERLKGVDSTLKIQPAKLEDSAVYLCASSLVAGGTTDTQYFGPGTRLTVL.

This clonotype has a count of ten or more. DNA of the CDR3: TGTGCCAGCAGTTCAACAGAAGTCTATGAAGAGACCCAGTACTTC. Translation gives CASSSTEVYEETQYF. V is TRBV12-3 or TRBV12-4 and J is TRBJ2-5; D not certain. This CDR3 has 15 residues. V gave up 4 bases and J gave up 3 bases, with 15 bases separating them.

The rearrangement links TRBV7-2 to TRBJ2-1; 14 bases match TRBD2. The CDR3 is 15 residues long. V lost 7 bases, J lost 3 bases, and 2 bases stayed unmatched. The germline V gene has CDR1 SGHTA and CDR2 FQGNSA. The CDR3 sequence is CASIGTSGSYNEQFF. The CDR3 coding sequence is TGTGCCAGCATCGGGACTAGCGGGAGCTACAATGAGCAGTTCTTC.

This clonotype was counted at least ten times. V usage is TRBV20-1 and J usage is TRBJ2-5, with 12 bases aligning to TRBD2. Germline CDR1 reads DFQATT; CDR2 reads SNEGSKA (reference sequence). The CDR3 is 14 amino acids. J was trimmed by 7 bases and V by 6 bases; bases with no gene match: 9. CDR3 protein: CSAGRLAGVATQYF. Written as DNA, the CDR3 is TGCAGTGCCGGGAGACTAGCGGGAGTTGCGACCCAGTACTTC.

The chain couples TRBV3-1 to TRBJ2-1; 7 bases are a match to TRBD2. The V gene's germline CDR1 is LGHDT and CDR2 YNNKEL (reference sequence). Unmatched junction bases numbered 7, after V lost 1 base and J lost 10 bases. The CDR3 loop spans 14 amino acids. CDR3 bases: TGTGCCAGCAGCCAAGGAGGAGCGGGGCAAGAGCAGTTCTTC. Amino acid sequence: CASSQGGAGQEQFF.

This chain uses TRBV2 with TRBJ2-1; D is undetermined. With 7 bases removed from V and 14 bases from J, the gap between germline ends came to 15 bases. Germline V CDR1 and CDR2: SNHLY, FYNNEI. This CDR3 has 11 amino acids. The CDR3 DNA reads TGTGCCAGCAAGGGCGTGTCTGTGGAGTTCTTC. Its translation is CASKGVSVEFF.

At least ten counts were recorded for this clonotype. CDR3 region: CASGFGQENTEAFF. In DNA form, the CDR3 reads TGTGCTAGTGGCTTCGGACAGGAGAACACTGAAGCTTTCTTT. The gene calls are TRBV12-5 and TRBJ1-1; 7 bases line up with TRBD1. CDR1 is LGHNT, CDR2 FRNRAP, per germline. The CDR3 runs 14 residues. V lost 6 bases, J lost 1 base, and 5 bases stayed unmatched.

This clonotype occurred many times. The chain carries TRBV11-1 and TRBJ2-5; the match to TRBD1 covers 8 bases. The CDR3 length is 13 residues. Germline loops: CDR1 SGHAT, CDR2 FQDESV (reference sequence). Trimming removed 5 bases from V and 4 bases from J; junction bases left unmatched: 3. The CDR3 sequence is CASSLGQGETQYF. The DNA of the CDR3 is TGTGCCAGCAGCCTAGGACAGGGAGAGACCCAGTACTTC.

This clonotype was counted many times. The J gene is TRBJ2-1, the V gene TRBV5-1, with D maybe TRBD2 (6 bases). Germline V gene sequence: CDR1 SGHRS, CDR2 YFSETQ. CDR3 size: 14 residues. Trimming stripped 2 bases from V and 8 bases from J, with 14 bases between. CDR3 region: CASSFSGRGDEQFF. The CDR3 coding sequence is TGCGCCAGCAGCTTTTCCGGGAGAGGCGATGAGCAGTTCTTC.

This clonotype was detected many times. The chain links TRBV12-3 or TRBV12-4 to TRBJ2-1; 9 positions agree with TRBD2. Trimming cost V 0 bases and J 8 bases; bases outside gene matches: 5. This CDR3 comprises 15 residues. The CDR3 protein is CASSLAVAGEYEQFF. CDR3 DNA: TGTGCCAGCAGTTTAGCGGTAGCGGGAGAATATGAGCAGTTCTTC.

This clonotype was seen more than once but under ten times. CDR3: CSVAKDPPNTDTQYF. Written as DNA, the CDR3 is TGCAGCGTTGCAAAGGATCCTCCGAACACAGATACGCAGTATTTT. This chain connects TRBV29-1 to TRBJ2-3, with D unresolved. Germline V lookup: CDR1 SQVTM, CDR2 ANQGSEA. V dropped 4 bases and J dropped 2 bases, with 16 bases sitting between them. This CDR3 has 15 residues.

This clonotype was recorded at least ten times. This sequence joins TRBV2 and TRBJ1-6, with TRBD1 identical over 7 bases. From germline, CDR1 is SNHLY and CDR2 FYNNEI. The CDR3 is made up of 16 amino acids. J lost 6 bases, V lost 0 bases, and 5 bases had no gene match. The CDR3 sequence is CASSEASTGRNSPLHF. The CDR3 DNA sequence: TGTGCCAGCAGTGAAGCCTCGACAGGGCGTAATTCACCCCTCCACTTT.

The rearrangement uses TRBV28 and TRBJ2-7; 11 nucleotides agree with TRBD1. CDR1 is MDHEN and CDR2 is SYDVKM in the germline V gene. After removal of 7 bases from V and 4 bases from J, the junction contained 3 bases not matched to a gene. The CDR3 is 13 residues long. The CDR3 DNA reads TGTGCCAGCACAGGGACAGGGGGTTACGAGCAGTACTTC. Its translation is CASTGTGGYEQYF.

At least ten counts were recorded for this clonotype. The junction does not match germline at one end; this may be a read error. The rearrangement uses TRBV6-5 and TRBJ2-1, with 7 bases identical to TRBD2. CDR1 MNHEY and CDR2 SVGAGI come from the germline V gene. The CDR3 is 11 residues long. In DNA form, the CDR3 reads TGTGCCAGCGTTTGGGAGGGGTCCCCCCACTTC. This encodes CASVWEGSPHF.

This clonotype was found once. The chain is built from TRBV27 and TRBJ2-3; perhaps TRBD1 as D (7 bases). The CDR3 sequence is 17 residues long. Trimming took off 5 bases at V and 1 base at J, with 19 bases between the two ends. CDR1 and CDR2 (germline): MNHEY, SMNVEV (reference sequence). CDR3 region: CASSPQPTGRRTDTQYF. DNA of the CDR3: TGTGCCAGCAGTCCCCAGCCGACAGGGAGGCGCACAGATACGCAGTATTTT.